The T cell receptor beta chain described here comes from a study of blood T cells in healthy people across ages (dated by TCRdb to the mid-2010s). Regarding the complete study: In model experiments, template switching captured about one uniquely barcoded TCR beta cDNA molecule for every two T cells. The study measured age-related changes in TCR beta repertoire diversity using deep sequencing normalized with unique cDNA molecular identifiers. Four age groups were formed from the donors: young (average approximately 15 years), middle-aged (less than 40), aged (around 62) and long-lived (more than 75). To avoid experimental bias, donors of different ages were randomly spread across the sequencing lanes. Using the same blood draw, the study looked at two additional independent replicas of 1 million unique cDNA reads for two donors, one aged 18 to 30 and the other aged 80 or older. The paper as a whole reports these results and caveats: Compared with the aged group, the long-lived group had more naive CD4+ T cells, fewer expanded clones and increased TCR diversity, suggesting age selection. A strong correlation was found between observed TCR beta diversity and the percentage of naive T cells measured by flow cytometry. Observed TCR beta diversity per million T cells fell roughly linearly with age, and a significant reduction was already apparent by age roughly 40. Estimates of total diversity based on one million sequenced T cells were considered lower bounds and underestimates. Donor CMV infection status was unknown, potentially confounding age-related changes in expanded clonotypes. Because profiling used bulk unsorted PBMCs, naive and antigen-experienced compartments could not be compared conclusively.

In regard to this clonotype: It has no known antigen specificity. Base quality data are lacking; no much larger clone is found one base away.

Preparation of the library involved 5' RACE. The sequencing machine was an Illumina HiSeq 2500. A second PCR of roughly 7 to 11 cycles was performed with a sample-barcoded 5' primer and a J-beta primer mix. Each TCR beta cDNA molecule received a unique molecular identifier from a template-switch 5' adaptor carrying 12 random nucleotides. Each sample yielded at least 3 million CDR3-containing paired-end reads. First-strand cDNA synthesis was performed from all RNA using the Mint cDNA synthesis kit, with priming by a TRBC-specific oligonucleotide. Following uracil-DNA glycosylase treatment, all cDNA underwent a first 18-cycle PCR with the universal primers M1SS and BC2_uni_R. The paper's data handling went like this. For normalization, 1 million high-quality reads, each with a distinct molecular identifier, were randomly selected from each sample. Instead of being binned into consensus sequences, reads with shared molecular identifiers were discarded. CDR3 identification, clonotype clustering and error correction used MiTCR with a Q25 quality threshold and the strictest error-elimination algorithm. Lower-bound total TCR beta diversity was estimated with a nonparametric unseen species model using Euler transformation. TCRdb reprocessed the public reads (quality trimming at Q25 with fastp, clone calling with MiXCR) and kept in-frame beta chains. Every entry covers one CDR3 protein and lists the most common genes and DNA from its rows. These V and J calls rely on TCRdb rather than the paper's analysis. The sample contains roughly 1.6 million distinct CDR3 sequences, approximately 32% of them found a single time. The biggest ten clones account for roughly 12% of the sample.

The 39 donors, aged about 6 to 95 years, were systemically healthy Caucasian individuals from Russia. About 10 milliliters of peripheral blood were collected from each donor into EDTA-treated Vacutainer tubes. Ficoll-Paque density-gradient centrifugation was used to isolate PBMCs, with at least 7 million per sample. Trizol reagent was used to extract total RNA from PBMCs, with at least 5 micrograms per sample. For every donor, flow cytometry on a PBMC aliquot measured the percentage of naive CD45RAhigh/CD27high T cells. The clonotype comes from a woman in her 30s in good health. Sequenced input: blood.

The CDR3 sequence is CASSPFPRDTQYF. DNA sequence: TGTGCCAGCAGCCCCTTCCCCCGGGATACGCAGTATTTT. Rearrangement joined TRBV9 to TRBJ2-3, with no reliable assignment of the D segment. Trimming at the junction amounts to 4 bases on V and 6 bases on J, and the germline ends lie 12 bases apart. The cysteine opens and the phenylalanine closes a CDR3 of 13 amino acids. Only the CDR3 part of the read is kept: 39 bases, read in frame from the first base. The germline V gene yields SGDLS for CDR1 and YYNGEE for CDR2.